This T cell receptor beta chain appears in the sequencing data of a study of blood T cell repertoires in COVID-19. The assay was immunoSEQ multiplex PCR, and TCRdb's table has in-frame clones only and misses some. The sample has around 160,000 clones; about 88% are singletons. With 8 bases removed from V and 3 bases from J, the gap between germline ends came to 18 bases. Germline loops: CDR1 MNHEY, CDR2 SMNVEV (reference sequence). CDR3 length: 15 residues. The receptor was isolated from a young man with acute or convalescent COVID-19. This chain joins TRBV27 and TRBJ2-3, with unresolved D. The specimen was peripheral blood. The chain's CDR3 is CASGNLGPTTDTQYF. In DNA, the CDR3 is TGTGCCAGCGGCAACCTTGGTCCGACAACAGATACGCAGTATTTT.